The clone carrying this TCR beta chain was observed a single time. The target antigen is unknown. These data are taken from a study of Tregs in tolerant kidney transplant recipients. Study information: The nonmyeloablative bone marrow transplants came from related graft donors, with transient mixed chimerism. Whole-study findings and limits: Findings come from small patient numbers and require larger validation.

Thawed PBMCs were FACS-sorted into unstimulated CD4+CD25+CD127- regulatory T cells, CD4+CD25- non-regulatory cells, CD4 and CD8 cells. Measured with immunoSEQ multiplex PCR; TCRdb has only the in-frame clones, and not every one. The repertoire holds about 110,000 clones, with 90% as singletons. The CDR3 is made up of 14 amino acids. Trimming left V 5 bases short and J 0 bases short, with 7 bases between. Germline V lookup: CDR1 SGHTA, CDR2 FQGNSA. The V and J genes are TRBV7-2 and TRBJ1-4; D remains unclear. Sequencing used CD4+ T cells from blood, obtained before the transplant. The receptor was derived from a human donor who received a combined kidney and bone marrow transplant. The DNA of the CDR3 is TGTGCCAGCAGCCCAGATTCAACTAATGAAAAACTGTTTTTT. Its protein product is CASSPDSTNEKLFF.